This T cell receptor (beta chain) emerged from a study of T cells expressing NK-cell markers. At the level of the study: Repertoires of TCR beta were obtained from T cells sorted as CD3+CD56+NKG2C+, CD3+CD56+NKG2C- and CD3+CD56-NKG2C+.

Turning to this clonotype: As yet, its antigen is unknown.

TCRdb reanalyzed the 5' RACE reads and collapses them to one entry per CDR3 protein, without DNA. This sample contains 350,000 to 500,000 distinct CDR3 sequences. From germline, CDR1 is DFQATT and CDR2 SNEGSKA (reference sequence). The CDR3 contains 12 residues. Study-wide findings and caveats: The study found these clonotypes also leading the CD3+CD56-NKG2C+ fraction in a few donors. Whether the expanded NKG2C+ T cell clones recognized HCMV remained unclear.

V and J are TRBV20-1 and TRBJ2-7; as DNA is missing, the TRBD2 call by TCRdb cannot be tested. Material: blood T cells: a sorted CD56 or NKG2C T cell subset, CD4+ or CD8+ T cells, or bulk PBMC T cells (not recorded which). The receptor was derived from a woman aged 18-70 years in good health. The CDR3 sequence is CSARTSSYEQYF.